The 21 T cell receptor beta chains in this list originate from one sample, sequenced in a study of Ad26.COV2.S vaccination and SARS-CoV-2 variants. Profiling relied on immunoSEQ multiplex PCR, and the TCRdb table lists in-frame clones only, not all of them. This table has some 340,000 clones, about 86% appearing once. The treatment here: 19 received Ad26.COV2.S at low or high dose, single or two shots; roughly 5 received placebo; per-sample allocation not given. Samples were taken on day 63 after the first vaccine or placebo injection. Sequencing used peripheral blood, obtained in a trial of Ad26.COV2.S vaccine versus placebo. These receptor sequences come from a person between 18 and 59 years old who received the Ad26.COV2.S COVID-19 vaccine or a placebo.

The chain links TRBV7-9 to TRBJ1-1, with D possibly matching TRBD1 (6 bases). Germline lookup yields CDR1 SEHNR and CDR2 FQNEAQ (reference sequence). The length of the CDR3 is 13 residues. Trimming removed 5 bases from V and 1 base from J, with 8 bases in between. CDR3 residues: CASSRDKNTEAFF. The CDR3 DNA reads as TGTGCCAGCAGCCGGGACAAGAACACTGAAGCTTTCTTT.

V and J are TRBV30 and TRBJ1-3; D is unclear. Germline CDR1 reads GTSNPN; CDR2 reads SVGIG (reference sequence). The CDR3 sequence is 18 residues long. V lost 1 base to trimming and J lost 0 bases, with 19 bases between them. CDR3 loop: CAWSGRGSGVPSGNTIYF. For the CDR3, the DNA is TGTGCCTGGAGTGGTCGCGGGAGTGGGGTTCCCTCTGGAAACACCATATATTTT. The variable domain in full, completed from reference TRBV30 and TRBJ1-3, reads SQTIHQWPATLVQPVGSPLSLECTVEGTSNPNLYWYRQAAGRGLQLLFYSVGIGQISSEVPQNLSASRPQDRQFILSSKKLLLSDSGFYLCAWSGRGSGVPSGNTIYFGEGSWLTVV.

V is TRBV6-5 and J is TRBJ1-2; TRBD1 might be the D (5 bases). The CDR3 extends over 14 amino acids. Per the germline V gene, CDR1 is MNHEY and CDR2 is SVGAGI. V lost 5 bases and J 8 bases, leaving 18 bases between the germline ends. The CDR3 spells CASSMRVRGRGYTF. In DNA, the CDR3 is TGTGCCAGCAGTATGCGGGTGAGGGGTCGCGGCTACACCTTC.

This rearrangement joins TRBV6-5 to TRBJ2-7, with 10 bases matching TRBD1. Trimming removed 5 bases from V and 3 bases from J; junction bases left unmatched: 4. Germline loops: CDR1 MNHEY, CDR2 SVGAGI. This CDR3 comprises 14 residues. In DNA, the CDR3 is TGTGCCAGCAGTCTAAGGACAGGGGGCTACGAGCAGTACTTC. Its translation is CASSLRTGGYEQYF.

This chain uses TRBV6-2 or TRBV6-3 with TRBJ2-3; D possibly corresponds to TRBD2 (7 bases). Trimming stripped 2 bases from V and 3 bases from J, with 15 bases between. The V gene's germline CDR1 is MNHEY and CDR2 SVGEGT. CDR3 length equals 16 residues. CDR3: CASSYGGALGTDTQYF. For the CDR3, the DNA is TGTGCCAGCAGTTACGGGGGGGCGCTGGGGACAGATACGCAGTATTTT.

Note on this clone: Different DNA sequences within this sample yield the same CDR3. The chain recombines TRBV30 with TRBJ1-5, with 7 bases matching TRBD1. Germline V gene data show CDR1 as GTSNPN and CDR2 as SVGIG (reference sequence). The CDR3 sequence is 14 residues long. V was pared by 1 base and J by 2 bases, with 2 bases of the junction left unmatched. The CDR3 nucleotides are TGTGCCTGGAGTGCAACAGGGGGCAATCAGCCCCAGCATTTT. This sequence encodes CAWSATGGNQPQHF.

The chain is built from TRBV6-1 and TRBJ1-2, with 7 nucleotides matching TRBD1. The CDR3 length is 17 residues. Per the germline V gene, CDR1 is MNHNS and CDR2 is SASEGT. Unmatched junction bases numbered 10, after V lost 3 bases and J lost 0 bases. The CDR3 is CASSDPTRDSSNYGYTF. For the CDR3, the DNA is TGTGCCAGCAGTGACCCGACCCGGGACAGCTCTAACTATGGCTACACCTTC.

V gene TRBV5-5 combines with J gene TRBJ2-7, with 7 nucleotides matching TRBD2. The V gene end was trimmed by 4 bases and the J gene end by 6 bases; junction bases not matched to a gene: 10. The germline gives CDR1 SGHKS, CDR2 YYEKEE (reference sequence). This CDR3 spans 14 amino acids. The CDR3 region has the DNA TGTGCCAGCAGCGGAGCGGGGCGTTATGGCGAGCAGTACTTC. Protein sequence: CASSGAGRYGEQYF.

Worth noting for this clone: Other DNA sequences in the same sample also yield this CDR3. CDR3 residues: CASSYSDRNYGYTF. CDR3 nucleotides: TGTGCCAGCAGTTACTCGGACAGGAACTATGGCTACACCTTC. The rearrangement joins TRBV6-5 to TRBJ1-2; 7 bases agree with TRBD1. V lost 0 bases and J lost 2; bases outside the gene matches: 0. This CDR3 spans 14 amino acids. Germline V gene lookup returns CDR1 MNHEY and CDR2 SVGAGI.

Of note for this clone: The same CDR3 also results from other DNA sequences found in this sample. The chain uses TRBV15 and TRBJ2-5; D is perhaps TRBD1 or TRBD2 (6 bases each). Per the germline V gene, CDR1 is LNHNV and CDR2 is YYDKDF (reference sequence). CDR3 size: 15 residues. The V gene lost 0 bases and the J gene lost 1 base, with 9 bases spanning the gap. The CDR3 DNA follows: TGTGCCACCAGCAGAGATCCGGGGGCCCAAGAGACCCAGTACTTC. Encoded protein: CATSRDPGAQETQYF.

The chain combines TRBV4-3 with TRBJ2-4; D is unresolved. The V gene lost 0 bases and the J gene lost 7 bases, with 13 bases spanning the gap. The CDR3 sequence is 15 residues long. From germline, CDR1 is LGHNA and CDR2 YSLEER. DNA of the CDR3: TGCGCCAGCAGCCAAGAAGCTTCGGTTTTGAACATTCAGTACTTC. Translated: CASSQEASVLNIQYF.

This chain uses TRBV5-1 with TRBJ1-1, with 9 bases fitting TRBD1. V gave up 3 bases and J gave up 6 bases; unmatched junction bases: 9. The CDR3 length is 15 residues. Germline CDR1 and CDR2: SGHRS and YFSETQ. DNA of the CDR3: TGCGCCAGCAGCTCTTCAACAGGGGGCATATCTGAAGCTTTCTTT. Residues: CASSSSTGGISEAFF. The variable domain in full, completed from reference TRBV5-1 and TRBJ1-1, reads KAGVTQTPRYLIKTRGQQVTLSCSPISGHRSVSWYQQTPGQGLQFLFEYFSETQRNKGNFPGRFSGRQFSNSRSEMNVSTLELGDSALYLCASSSSTGGISEAFFGQGTRLTVV.

The gene calls are TRBV2 and TRBJ2-1; D remains unclear. The V end lost 4 bases, the J end lost 0 bases, and 7 bases lay between the germline ends. From germline, CDR1 is SNHLY and CDR2 FYNNEI. This CDR3 is 14 amino acids long. CDR3 DNA: TGTGCCAGCAGTGTCAGGAGCTCCTACAATGAGCAGTTCTTC. Encoded protein: CASSVRSSYNEQFF. Using reference TRBV2 and TRBJ2-1 for the parts outside the CDR3, the full variable domain is EPEVTQTPSHQVTQMGQEVILRCVPISNHLYFYWYRQILGQKVEFLVSFYNNEISEKSEIFDDQFSVERPDGSNFTLKIRSTKLEDSAMYFCASSVRSSYNEQFFGPGTRLTVL.

The gene calls are TRBV7-2 and TRBJ2-2; D unresolved. The germline V gene encodes CDR1 SGHTA and CDR2 FQGNSA. This CDR3 region has 16 residues. V was trimmed by 5 bases and J by 4 bases, leaving 17 bases between them. The CDR3 protein is CASSPPFVGPTGELFF. CDR3 bases: TGTGCCAGCAGCCCCCCTTTTGTCGGCCCCACCGGGGAGCTGTTTTTT.

The gene calls are TRBV6-4 and TRBJ2-3, with TRBD2 matching 7 bases. The CDR3 runs to 18 residues. CDR1 and CDR2 from the germline V gene are MRHNA and SNTAGT. V was clipped by 3 bases and J by 2 bases; unmatched bases: 14. CDR3 region: CASSEYPRRAGPTDTQYF. The CDR3 DNA is TGTGCCAGCAGTGAGTATCCGAGGCGAGCGGGGCCCACAGATACGCAGTATTTT.

The chain is built from TRBV6-1 and TRBJ1-5; no firm D call. The germline V gene encodes CDR1 MNHNS and CDR2 SASEGT. V gave up 3 bases and J gave up 6 bases, with 15 bases separating them. The CDR3 consists of 15 residues. CDR3 in amino acids: CASSDTGPWGQPQHF. The CDR3 coding sequence is TGTGCCAGCAGTGACACCGGGCCGTGGGGTCAGCCCCAGCATTTT.

This clone was counted only a few times. The V and J genes are TRBV4-3 and TRBJ1-2, with unresolved D. This CDR3 region has 13 residues. Trimming shortened V by 0 bases and J by 8 bases, and 10 bases separated the two germline ends. Per the germline V gene, CDR1 is LGHNA and CDR2 is YSLEER. The CDR3 DNA reads as TGCGCCAGCAGCCAAGAAACCTGGAGGGGCTACACCTTC. This translates into CASSQETWRGYTF.

The chain recombines TRBV6-2 or TRBV6-3 with TRBJ1-5; 7 bases fit TRBD1. Germline V gene lookup returns CDR1 MNHEY and CDR2 SVGEGT. J gave up 5 bases and V 6 bases, and 10 bases lay outside the gene matches. The CDR3 has 15 residues. CDR3 residues: CASSLDRNEYQPQHF. As DNA, the CDR3 is TGTGCCAGCAGCTTGGACAGGAACGAGTATCAGCCCCAGCATTTT.

This clone came up a few times. The chain couples TRBV19 to TRBJ1-4, with D tentatively TRBD1 (5 bases). V lost 9 bases and J 7 bases, leaving 21 bases between the germline ends. The CDR3 has 15 amino acids. The germline gives CDR1 LNHDA, CDR2 SQIVND (reference sequence). The CDR3 protein is CASAPGGRGGEKLFF. The DNA for the CDR3 is TGTGCCAGCGCCCCCGGGGGGAGGGGTGGTGAAAAACTGTTTTTT.

This sequence joins TRBV5-4 and TRBJ1-4; D call uncertain. CDR1 SGHNT and CDR2 YYREEE come from the germline V gene (reference sequence). V lost 0 bases and J 7 bases, leaving 4 bases between the germline ends. The CDR3 totals 12 residues. CDR3 amino acids: CASSLAGEKLFF. DNA for the CDR3: TGTGCCAGCAGCTTGGCCGGTGAAAAACTGTTTTTT. The full variable domain, with the rest looked up from reference TRBV5-4 and TRBJ1-4, is ETGVTQSPTHLIKTRGQQVTLRCSSQSGHNTVSWYQQALGQGPQFIFQYYREEENGRGNFPPRFSGLQFPNYSSELNVNALELDDSALYLCASSLAGEKLFFGSGTQLSVL.

This clone was recorded once. This rearrangement joins TRBV18 to TRBJ1-2; 7 bases map to TRBD1. The CDR3 extends over 14 amino acids. V lost 6 bases and J lost 8; bases outside the gene matches: 12. Germline CDR1 reads KGHSH; CDR2 reads LQKENI. CDR3 sequence (DNA): TGTGCCAGCTCTCTCAAGGAGGGGGCTGGAGGCTACACCTTC. Translated: CASSLKEGAGGYTF.